These 22 T cell receptor beta chains originate from one sample sequenced in a study of radiation and T cells in renal cell carcinoma. Time point denoted: blood 2 weeks post-SBRT. The treatment: 15 Gy SBRT to primary tumor, nephrectomy 4 weeks later. Produced via immunoSEQ multiplex PCR; TCRdb's table is partial and in-frame only. Of approximately 120,000 clones in the sample, over 75% were seen once. The source was blood, collected from a patient whose treatment included radiotherapy and nephrectomy. The receptors were gathered from a man between 45 and 60 years old with renal cell carcinoma.

The rearrangement links TRBV19 to TRBJ1-2; D is ambiguous. V lost 6 bases to trimming and J lost 5 bases, with 13 bases between them. The CDR3 consists of 13 residues. Germline loops: CDR1 LNHDA, CDR2 SQIVND (reference sequence). The CDR3 loop is CASSSLRRYGYTF. The CDR3 nucleotides are TGTGCCAGTAGCTCCCTAAGGCGATATGGCTACACCTTC.

The genes are TRBV7-2 and TRBJ2-3; no clear D. CDR3 length equals 13 residues. V gave up 5 bases and J gave up 1 base, with 7 bases separating them. Germline V gene data show CDR1 as SGHTA and CDR2 as FQGNSA. The CDR3 here is CASSLDGTDTQYF. The CDR3 DNA follows: TGTGCCAGCAGCCTTGATGGCACAGATACGCAGTATTTT.

The rearrangement joins TRBV15 to TRBJ2-1, with 8 bases fitting TRBD2. The trim removed 7 bases at V and 6 bases at J, leaving 5 bases unmatched. The germline CDR1 and CDR2 sequences are LNHNV and YYDKDF (reference sequence). The CDR3 runs to 13 residues. The CDR3 DNA reads as TGTGCCACCACTAGCGGGTATTTCAATGAGCAGTTCTTC. This translates into CATTSGYFNEQFF. Full variable domain (remainder filled in from reference TRBV15 and TRBJ2-1): DAMVIQNPRYQVTQFGKPVTLSCSQTLNHNVMYWYQQKSSQAPKLLFHYYDKDFNNEADTPDNFQSRRPNTSFCFLDIRSPGLGDTAMYLCATTSGYFNEQFFGPGTRLTVL.

The rearrangement uses TRBV27 and TRBJ2-7; TRBD1 matches at 12 bases. This CDR3 comprises 16 residues. Looked up from germline, CDR1 is MNHEY and CDR2 is SMNVEV (reference sequence). The ends lost 9 bases at V and 7 bases at J; junction bases unmatched: 16. The CDR3 loop reads CARGGTGGLPPWEQYF. CDR3 bases: TGTGCCAGAGGGGGGACAGGGGGCCTCCCCCCGTGGGAGCAGTACTTC.

This clone was found once. The CDR3 here is CASSLYPNEKLFF. The CDR3 DNA follows: TGTGCCAGCAGTTTATACCCTAATGAAAAACTGTTTTTT. The chain uses TRBV27 and TRBJ1-4; D is unresolved. Germline V gene data show CDR1 as MNHEY and CDR2 as SMNVEV (reference sequence). Trimming took 1 base from V and 3 from J, leaving 3 bases between them. This CDR3 is 13 amino acids long. Based on the CDR3 plus reference TRBV27 and TRBJ1-4, the full variable domain is EAQVTQNPRYLITVTGKKLTVTCSQNMNHEYMSWYRQDPGLGLRQIYYSMNVEVTDKGDVPEGYKVSRKEKRNFPLILESPSPNQTSLYFCASSLYPNEKLFFGSGTQLSVL.

The chain is built from TRBV9 and TRBJ2-3; TRBD2 matches at 8 bases. The CDR3 is 15 residues long. The trim removed 0 bases at V and 1 base at J, leaving 1 base unmatched. Germline lookup yields CDR1 SGDLS and CDR2 YYNGEE. CDR3 DNA: TGTGCCAGCAGCGTAGTACTAGCGGGCACAGATACGCAGTATTTT. Its translation is CASSVVLAGTDTQYF.

The V gene is TRBV5-1, the J gene TRBJ1-5, with D perhaps matching TRBD1 (6 bases). The CDR3 totals 15 residues. The germline gives CDR1 SGHRS, CDR2 YFSETQ. V lost 1 base and J lost 3, with 11 bases in between. CDR3 coding DNA: TGCGCCAGCAGCTTGAGGGGGGGCCCCAATCAGCCCCAGCATTTT. It yields the protein CASSLRGGPNQPQHF.

V and J are TRBV15 and TRBJ1-2; D unclear. The germline gives CDR1 LNHNV, CDR2 YYDKDF (reference sequence). This CDR3 contains 14 residues. Trimming removed 0 bases from V and 7 bases from J, with 12 bases in between. This chain's CDR3 is CATSREGGMGGYTF. In DNA, the CDR3 is TGTGCCACCAGCAGAGAAGGAGGGATGGGTGGCTACACCTTC.

The genes are TRBV5-1 and TRBJ2-3; no clear D. V was clipped by 4 bases and J by 1 base, with 7 bases between them. This CDR3 has 13 residues. Germline V lookup: CDR1 SGHRS, CDR2 YFSETQ. The CDR3 spells CASSLWGTDTQYF. The CDR3, as DNA: TGCGCCAGCAGCCTTTGGGGCACAGATACGCAGTATTTT.

The chain employs TRBV19 and TRBJ1-6, with D possibly matching TRBD1 (6 bases). V lost 7 bases and J lost 4, with 8 bases in between. The CDR3 runs to 13 residues. The germline gives CDR1 LNHDA, CDR2 SQIVND (reference sequence). The CDR3 bases are TGTGCCAGTAATGGACAGTATAATTCACCCCTCCACTTT. Protein sequence: CASNGQYNSPLHF.

This clone showed up just a few times. The gene calls are TRBV13 and TRBJ1-2; D is undetermined. Germline V lookup: CDR1 PRHDT, CDR2 FYEKMQ (reference sequence). The CDR3 sequence is 13 residues long. Trimming removed 6 bases from V and 4 bases from J, with 12 bases in between. The CDR3 reads CASSGLEAYGYTF. CDR3 bases: TGTGCCAGCAGTGGATTGGAAGCCTATGGCTACACCTTC. Complete variable domain (other parts from reference TRBV13 and TRBJ1-2): AAGVIQSPRHLIKEKRETATLKCYPIPRHDTVYWYQQGPGQDPQFLISFYEKMQSDKGSIPDRFSAQQFSDYHSELNMSSLELGDSALYFCASSGLEAYGYTFGSGTRLTVV.

V usage is TRBV6-5 and J usage is TRBJ2-5; either TRBD1 or TRBD2 may supply D (6 bases each). Germline V gene lookup returns CDR1 MNHEY and CDR2 SVGAGI. This CDR3 has 15 amino acids. The V end was cut by 1 base, the J end by 4 bases, with 13 bases between. The DNA for the CDR3 is TGTGCCAGCAGTTACTTGACAGGAGGGGGAGAGACCCAGTACTTC. Its protein is CASSYLTGGGETQYF.

The chain links TRBV6-1 to TRBJ2-7; perhaps D is TRBD1 or TRBD2 (6 bases each). Germline V gene data show CDR1 as MNHNS and CDR2 as SASEGT. CDR3 length equals 14 residues. V dropped 1 base and J dropped 3 bases, with 10 bases sitting between them. In nucleotides, the CDR3 is TGTGCCAGCAGTGAAGTAGGGGGAGGCTACGAGCAGTACTTC. Its protein product is CASSEVGGGYEQYF.

V and J are TRBV7-2 and TRBJ2-7; the D gene is possibly TRBD1 (5 bases). The CDR3 contains 14 residues. V dropped 4 bases and J dropped 1 base, with 11 bases sitting between them. Germline CDR1 is SGHTA and CDR2 is FQGNSA. The CDR3 loop is CASSSDRTSYEQYF. The CDR3 nucleotides are TGTGCCAGCAGCTCAGACAGAACTTCCTACGAGCAGTACTTC.

The rearrangement joins TRBV9 to TRBJ2-7, with 7 bases lining up with TRBD2. Germline assignment: CDR1 SGDLS and CDR2 YYNGEE. V was clipped by 3 bases and J by 0 bases; unmatched bases: 3. This CDR3 is 14 amino acids long. The DNA for the CDR3 is TGTGCCAGCAGCGAACGGGACTACTCCTACGAGCAGTACTTC. Amino acid sequence: CASSERDYSYEQYF.

CDR3 DNA: TGCGCCAGCACCTTAAGCCTAGCGGGGGCCTCTAGCACAGATACGCAGTATTTT. Its translation is CASTLSLAGASSTDTQYF. The V call is TRBV4-3, the J call TRBJ2-3; 10 bases align to TRBD2. CDR1 is LGHNA, CDR2 YSLEER, per germline. CDR3 length equals 18 residues. The J segment lost 0 bases and the V segment lost 7 bases, leaving 13 bases of the junction unmatched.

This chain connects TRBV7-9 to TRBJ2-7; D unresolved. Trimming shortened V by 4 bases and J by 7 bases, and 8 bases separated the two germline ends. The CDR3 has 11 residues. Germline loops: CDR1 SEHNR, CDR2 FQNEAQ (reference sequence). This chain's CDR3 is CASSYSFEQYF. In DNA form, the CDR3 reads TGTGCCAGCAGCTACTCTTTTGAGCAGTACTTC.

The chain couples TRBV19 to TRBJ2-1, with 7 bases fitting TRBD2. Trimming at V came to 3 bases and at J to 8 bases, leaving 13 bases not matched to a gene. The CDR3 extends over 16 amino acids. CDR1 is LNHDA and CDR2 is SQIVND in the germline V gene (reference sequence). The CDR3 nucleotides read TGTGCCAGTAGTATTTACGGGGGGTCGAGGTTGGATGAGCAGTTCTTC. Encoded protein: CASSIYGGSRLDEQFF. Full variable domain (missing parts from reference TRBV19 and TRBJ2-1): DGGITQSPKYLFRKEGQNVTLSCEQNLNHDAMYWYRQDPGQGLRLIYYSQIVNDFQKGDIAEGYSVSREKKESFPLTVTSAQKNPTAFYLCASSIYGGSRLDEQFFGPGTRLTVL.

This chain uses TRBV5-5 with TRBJ2-1, with TRBD2 matching 7 bases. Germline V gives CDR1 SGHKS, CDR2 YYEKEE (reference sequence). With V trimmed by 4 bases and J by 6 bases, 7 bases remained unmatched. This CDR3 region has 14 residues. In DNA, the CDR3 is TGTGCCAGCAGCGGGGAGGGACGGCTCAATGAGCAGTTCTTC. Its protein product is CASSGEGRLNEQFF.

The V call is TRBV5-6, the J call TRBJ2-7; D not resolved. V was pared by 1 base and J by 0 bases, with 5 bases between. Germline V gene sequence: CDR1 SGHDT, CDR2 YYEEEE. This CDR3 has 13 residues. Written as DNA, the CDR3 is TGTGCCAGCAGCTTGACGGGCTCCTACGAGCAGTACTTC. This gives the protein CASSLTGSYEQYF.

The chain couples TRBV5-5 to TRBJ2-3; D remains unclear. Trimming removed 4 bases from V and 5 bases from J, with 14 bases in between. Germline CDR1 is SGHKS and CDR2 is YYEKEE (reference sequence). The CDR3 sequence is 14 residues long. The CDR3 is CASSQPPKVDTQYF. DNA for the CDR3: TGTGCCAGCAGCCAACCGCCTAAAGTAGATACGCAGTATTTT.

This chain connects TRBV28 to TRBJ2-7; tentative D call: TRBD2 (5 bases). Between the trimmed V and J ends, which lost 7 bases and 2 bases, there was a span of 24 bases. The CDR3 consists of 17 residues. Per the germline V gene, CDR1 is MDHEN and CDR2 is SYDVKM. CDR3 amino acids: CASKPTIGIALTYEQYF. The DNA of the CDR3 is TGTGCCAGCAAGCCAACGATCGGGATAGCCTTAACCTACGAGCAGTACTTC.